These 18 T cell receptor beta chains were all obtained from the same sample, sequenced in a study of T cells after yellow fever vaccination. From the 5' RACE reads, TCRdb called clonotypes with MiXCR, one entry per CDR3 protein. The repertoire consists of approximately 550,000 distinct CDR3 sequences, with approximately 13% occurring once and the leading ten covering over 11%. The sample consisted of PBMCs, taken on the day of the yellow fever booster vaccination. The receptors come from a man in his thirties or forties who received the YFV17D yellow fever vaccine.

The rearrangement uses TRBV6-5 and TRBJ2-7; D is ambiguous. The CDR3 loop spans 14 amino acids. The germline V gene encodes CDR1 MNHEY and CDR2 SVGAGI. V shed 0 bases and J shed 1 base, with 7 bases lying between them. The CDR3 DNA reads TGTGCCAGCAGTTACTCAAGCGCGTCCTACGAGCAGTACTTC. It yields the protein CASSYSSASYEQYF.

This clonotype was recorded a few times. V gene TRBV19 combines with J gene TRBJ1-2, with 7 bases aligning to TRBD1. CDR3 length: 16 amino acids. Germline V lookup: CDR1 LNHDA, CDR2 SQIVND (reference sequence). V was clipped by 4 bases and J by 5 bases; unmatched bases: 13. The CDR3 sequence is CASSNTGADRRYGYTF. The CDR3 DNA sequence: TGTGCCAGTAGTAACACAGGGGCGGACCGGAGATATGGCTACACCTTC.

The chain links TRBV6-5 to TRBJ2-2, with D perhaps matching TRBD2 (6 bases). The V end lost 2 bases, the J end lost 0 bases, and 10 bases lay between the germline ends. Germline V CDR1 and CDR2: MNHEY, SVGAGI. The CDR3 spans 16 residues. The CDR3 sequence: CASSYAGPSNTGELFF. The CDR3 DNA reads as TGTGCCAGCAGTTACGCGGGACCTTCGAACACCGGGGAGCTGTTTTTT.

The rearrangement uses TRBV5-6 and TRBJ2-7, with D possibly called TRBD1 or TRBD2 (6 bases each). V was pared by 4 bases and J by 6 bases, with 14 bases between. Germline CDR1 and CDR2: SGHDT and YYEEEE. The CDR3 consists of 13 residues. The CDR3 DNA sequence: TGTGCCAGCAGCCCCGGGGGCGGCTGCGAGCAGTACTTC. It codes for CASSPGGGCEQYF.

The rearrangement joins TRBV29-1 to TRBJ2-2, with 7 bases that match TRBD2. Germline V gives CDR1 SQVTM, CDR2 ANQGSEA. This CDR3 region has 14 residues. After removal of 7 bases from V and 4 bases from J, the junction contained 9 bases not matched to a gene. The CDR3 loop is CSGSRASGTGELFF. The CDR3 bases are TGCAGCGGAAGCCGGGCTAGCGGCACCGGGGAGCTGTTTTTT.

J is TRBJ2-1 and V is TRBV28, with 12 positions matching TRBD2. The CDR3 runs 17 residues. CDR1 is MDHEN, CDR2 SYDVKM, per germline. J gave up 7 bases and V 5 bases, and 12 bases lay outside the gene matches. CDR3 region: CASSAMTGTSGSNEQFF. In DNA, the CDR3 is TGTGCCAGCAGTGCAATGACCGGGACTAGCGGGTCAAATGAGCAGTTCTTC.

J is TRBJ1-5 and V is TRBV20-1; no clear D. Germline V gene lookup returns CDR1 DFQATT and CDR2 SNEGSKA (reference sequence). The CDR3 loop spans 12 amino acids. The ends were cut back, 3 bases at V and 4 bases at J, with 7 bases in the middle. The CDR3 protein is CSASSGNQPQHF. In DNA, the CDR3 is TGCAGTGCTAGTTCCGGGAATCAGCCCCAGCATTTT.

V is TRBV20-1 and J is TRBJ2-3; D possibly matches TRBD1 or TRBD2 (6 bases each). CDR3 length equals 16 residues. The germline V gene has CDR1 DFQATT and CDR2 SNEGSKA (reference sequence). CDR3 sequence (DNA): TGCTGCGCTACCGAAAGGGGGGCTAGTATGGCAGATACGCAGTATTTT. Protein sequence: CCATERGASMADTQYF.

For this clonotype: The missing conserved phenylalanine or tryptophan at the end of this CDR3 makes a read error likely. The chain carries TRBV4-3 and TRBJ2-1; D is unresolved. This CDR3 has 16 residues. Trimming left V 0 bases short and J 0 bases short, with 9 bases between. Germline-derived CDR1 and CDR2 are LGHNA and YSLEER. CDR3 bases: TGCGCCAGCAGCCAAGAGTGGGCTCCCTCCTACAATGAGCAGTTCTCC. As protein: CASSQEWAPSYNEQFS.

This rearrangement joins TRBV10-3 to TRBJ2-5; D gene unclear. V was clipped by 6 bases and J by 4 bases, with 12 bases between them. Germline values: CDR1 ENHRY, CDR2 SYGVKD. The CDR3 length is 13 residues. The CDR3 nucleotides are TGTGCCATCAGCGCCCAACCGGGAGAGACCCAGTACTTC. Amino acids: CAISAQPGETQYF.

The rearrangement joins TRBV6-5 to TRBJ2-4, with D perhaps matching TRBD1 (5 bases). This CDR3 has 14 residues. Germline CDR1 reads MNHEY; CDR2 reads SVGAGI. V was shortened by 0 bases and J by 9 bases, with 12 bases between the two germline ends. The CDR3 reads CASSYSRQYVIQYF. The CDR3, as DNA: TGTGCCAGCAGTTACTCGAGACAGTATGTCATTCAGTACTTC.

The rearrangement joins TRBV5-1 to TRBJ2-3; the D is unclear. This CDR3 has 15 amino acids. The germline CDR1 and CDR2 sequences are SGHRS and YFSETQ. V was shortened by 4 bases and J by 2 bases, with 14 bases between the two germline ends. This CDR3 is CASSQLQTHTDTQYF. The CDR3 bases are TGCGCCAGCAGCCAACTACAAACTCACACAGATACGCAGTATTTT.

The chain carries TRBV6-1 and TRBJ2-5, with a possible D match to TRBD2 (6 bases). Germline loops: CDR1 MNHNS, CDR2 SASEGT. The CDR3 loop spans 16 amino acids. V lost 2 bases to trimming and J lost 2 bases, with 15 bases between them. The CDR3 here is CASSERLGGGQETQYF. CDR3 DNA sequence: TGTGCCAGCAGTGAACGTCTCGGGGGAGGACAAGAGACCCAGTACTTC.

The CDR3 coding sequence is TGTGCCAGCAGCCCCCATTTAGCGGGCGGGGAGCTGTTTTTT. The encoded protein is CASSPHLAGGELFF. V is TRBV7-2 and J is TRBJ2-2; TRBD2 aligns across 7 bases. The junction had 7 bases not matched to a gene; V was cut back by 5 bases and J by 7 bases. The CDR3 length is 14 residues. Germline assignment: CDR1 SGHTA and CDR2 FQGNSA.

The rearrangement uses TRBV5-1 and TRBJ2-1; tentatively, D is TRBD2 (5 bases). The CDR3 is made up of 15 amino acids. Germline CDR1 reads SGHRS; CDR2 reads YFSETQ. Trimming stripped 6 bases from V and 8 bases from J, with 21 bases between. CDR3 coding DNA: TGCGCCAGCATCCCCTGGGCGGGTATAGGCTATGAGCAGTTCTTC. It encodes CASIPWAGIGYEQFF.

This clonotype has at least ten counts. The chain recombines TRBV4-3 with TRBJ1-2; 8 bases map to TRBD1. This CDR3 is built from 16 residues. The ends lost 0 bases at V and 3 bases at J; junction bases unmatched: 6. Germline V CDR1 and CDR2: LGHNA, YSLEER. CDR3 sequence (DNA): TGCGCCAGCAGCCAAGAGTCCAGGGGGCTTGACTATGGCTACACCTTC. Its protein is CASSQESRGLDYGYTF.

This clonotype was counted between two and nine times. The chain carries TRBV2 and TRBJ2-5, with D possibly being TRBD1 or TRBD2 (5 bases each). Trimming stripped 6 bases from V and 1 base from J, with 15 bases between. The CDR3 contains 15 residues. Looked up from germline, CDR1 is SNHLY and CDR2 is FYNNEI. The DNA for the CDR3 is TGTGCCAGCAGAGCTGTCTCCGGGACCCAAGAGACCCAGTACTTC. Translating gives CASRAVSGTQETQYF.

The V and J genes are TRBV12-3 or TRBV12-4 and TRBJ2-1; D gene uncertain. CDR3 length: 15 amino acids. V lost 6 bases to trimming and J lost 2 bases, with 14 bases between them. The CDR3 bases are TGTGCCAGCAGGCGCCAGGAGTTCCCCTACAATGAGCAGTTCTTC. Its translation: CASRRQEFPYNEQFF.